This T cell receptor beta chain was identified during a study of control samples from healthy donors and cancer patients. This CDR3 is 17 amino acids long. Unmatched junction bases numbered 11, after V lost 3 bases and J lost 5 bases. Per the germline V gene, CDR1 is LNHDA and CDR2 is SQIVND (reference sequence). Sequencing used immunoSEQ multiplex PCR; TCRdb keeps in-frame clones, though not all of them. The sample lists 150,000 to 200,000 clones, 80% to 95% occurring once. The chain recombines TRBV19 with TRBJ2-7, with 12 positions matching TRBD1. The sequenced sample consisted of blood. The TCR originated in a woman between 35 and 50 years old in good health. CDR3 sequence reads: CASSIKGTGGFYDEQYF. The CDR3, as DNA: TGTGCCAGTAGTATTAAAGGGACAGGGGGCTTTTACGACGAGCAGTACTTC.